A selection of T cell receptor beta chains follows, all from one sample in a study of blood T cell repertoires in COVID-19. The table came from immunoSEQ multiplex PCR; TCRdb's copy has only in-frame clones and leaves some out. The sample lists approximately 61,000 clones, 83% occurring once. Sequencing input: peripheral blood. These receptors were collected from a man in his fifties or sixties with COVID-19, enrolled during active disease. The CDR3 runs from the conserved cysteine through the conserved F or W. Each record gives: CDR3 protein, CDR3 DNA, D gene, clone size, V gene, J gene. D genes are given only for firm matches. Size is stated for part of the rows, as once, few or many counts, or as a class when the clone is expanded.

CASNSETLNEQFF,TGTGCCAGCAACTCGGAGACGCTTAATGAGCAGTTCTTC,-,-,TRBV27,TRBJ2-1
CASSPLGLAGIQYF,TGTGCCAGCAGCCCTCTGGGGCTAGCGGGCATTCAGTACTTC,TRBD2,-,TRBV7-2,TRBJ2-4
CASSQEVLADDTQYF,TGTGCCAGCAGCCAAGAGGTCCTAGCGGACGATACGCAGTATTTT,TRBD2,-,TRBV3-1/TRBV3-2,TRBJ2-3
CASSPRRARHNEQFF,TGTGCCAGCAGCCCCCGTAGAGCTAGGCACAATGAGCAGTTCTTC,-,-,TRBV7-8,TRBJ2-1
CASSIGGGGTLGEQYF,TGTGCCAGTAGTATAGGCGGCGGAGGGACTCTGGGCGAGCAGTACTTC,-,-,TRBV19,TRBJ2-7
CASSQREETQYF,TGTGCCAGCTCACAGAGGGAAGAGACCCAGTACTTC,-,-,TRBV18,TRBJ2-5
CAWSVRNRVDSPLHF,TGTGCCTGGAGTGTTCGAAACAGGGTCGATTCACCCCTCCACTTT,-,-,TRBV30,TRBJ1-6
CASSYRGRKDQPQHF,TGTGCCAGCAGTTACAGGGGGAGAAAAGATCAGCCCCAGCATTTT,TRBD1,-,TRBV27,TRBJ1-5
CASSFYRDTEAFF,TGTGCCAGCAGCTTCTACAGGGACACTGAAGCTTTCTTT,-,-,TRBV7-3,TRBJ1-1
CASSWGGSDEQYF,TGCGCCAGCAGCTGGGGGGGCTCTGACGAGCAGTACTTC,-,-,TRBV5-1,TRBJ2-7
CSVADRQATNEKLFF,TGCAGCGTTGCGGACAGACAGGCAACTAATGAAAAACTGTTTTTT,-,-,TRBV29-1,TRBJ1-4
CASRLARADTQYF,TGTGCCAGCAGACTAGCGCGGGCAGATACGCAGTATTTT,TRBD2,-,TRBV12-3/TRBV12-4,TRBJ2-3
CASSVETSGSPEQYF,TGTGCCAGCAGCGTAGAGACTAGCGGGAGCCCTGAGCAGTACTTC,TRBD2,many,TRBV9,TRBJ2-7
CASSRGLAGGAYNEQFF,TGTGCCAGCAGCCGGGGACTAGCGGGAGGTGCCTACAATGAGCAGTTCTTC,TRBD2,-,TRBV5-4,TRBJ2-1
CASRKGGSAEAFF,TGTGCCAGCAGAAAAGGGGGTAGCGCTGAAGCTTTCTTT,-,-,TRBV7-9,TRBJ1-1
CASSLGGGINQPQHF,TGTGCCAGCAGCTTAGGGGGAGGGATCAATCAGCCCCAGCATTTT,-,-,TRBV7-9,TRBJ1-5
CASSQDTSGSPNNEQFF,TGTGCCAGCAGCCAAGATACTAGCGGGAGCCCTAACAATGAGCAGTTCTTC,TRBD2,once,TRBV4-2,TRBJ2-1